This record covers a single T cell receptor beta chain. The data originate from a study of cytomegalovirus exposure and HLA in healthy donors. This CDR3 comprises 17 residues. V shed 5 bases and J 7 bases; nucleotides not matched to a gene: 12. The germline gives CDR1 SEHNR, CDR2 FQNEAQ (reference sequence). The protocol was immunoSEQ multiplex PCR, while the TCRdb copy is restricted to in-frame clones and leaves out a portion. The data show over 65,000 clones, with about 95% seen just once and under 2% held by the top ten. This TCR was sampled from a woman between 18 and 29 years old in good health and CMV-seropositive. The sample was PBMCs. This rearrangement joins TRBV7-9 to TRBJ2-1; TRBD2 matches 12 bases. The CDR3 DNA reads as TGTGCCAGCAGCACCCGAACAAGACTAGCGGGGGTAAATGAGCAGTTCTTC. Translated, it gives CASSTRTRLAGVNEQFF.